Listed here are 27 T cell receptor beta chains from one sample, sequenced in a study of shared clonotypes between healthy human individuals (dated by TCRdb to the early 2020s). Library prep was done by the immunoSEQ multiplex PCR assay. In TCRdb, the immuneACCESS table is reduced to in-frame sequences with V and J assigned. These tables do not hold every clone; where another copy was compared, an unresolved V gene accounts for under half, and the others remain unexplained. For this sample there are about half a million clones; around 79% appear just once. In total, the top ten clones hold 13% of the sample. Sequenced: PBMCs. The receptor set was obtained from a woman aged 40 to 50 in good health. Some clones in this sample may be carry-over from other donors' samples.

The genes are TRBV2 and TRBJ2-1, with unresolved D. Germline V gives CDR1 SNHLY, CDR2 FYNNEI. CDR3 size: 13 residues. V gave up 10 bases and J gave up 0 bases, with 10 bases separating them. The CDR3 DNA is TGTGCCATCCCAGCAAGCTCCTACAATGAGCAGTTCTTC. This codes for CAIPASSYNEQFF.

This clone was seen a few times. The chain uses TRBV6-6 and TRBJ2-7; the D is unclear. The ends were cut back, 4 bases at V and 4 bases at J, with 5 bases in the middle. Germline CDR1 is MNHNY and CDR2 is SVGAGI (reference sequence). The CDR3 consists of 11 residues. Here the CDR3 reads CASSSRYEQYF. The CDR3 nucleotides read TGTGCCAGCAGTTCAAGGTACGAGCAGTACTTC.

In its sample, this clone was seen once. This chain joins TRBV6-5 and TRBJ2-7; D may be TRBD1 (5 bases). CDR3 length: 14 amino acids. V shed 2 bases and J shed 6 bases, with 14 bases lying between them. Per the germline V gene, CDR1 is MNHEY and CDR2 is SVGAGI. CDR3 region: CASSYQGVSAEQYF. The CDR3 DNA reads TGTGCCAGCAGTTACCAGGGCGTCTCCGCCGAGCAGTACTTC.

This clone was found a few times. The rearrangement joins TRBV21-1 to TRBJ2-2; the table's D gene call, TRBD2, was not cross checked with the DNA. TRBV21-1 is a pseudogene. The CDR3 runs to 17 residues. The CDR3 coding sequence is TGTGCCAGCAGCAATCCCCGGACTAGCGGGAGAGACGGGGAGCTGTTTTTT. Translated, it gives CASSNPRTSGRDGELFF.

The rearrangement joins TRBV7-3 to TRBJ1-2; 9 nucleotides line up with TRBD1. Germline CDR1 SGHTA, CDR2 FQGTGA. Trimming removed 2 bases from V and 7 bases from J; junction bases left unmatched: 14. This CDR3 is 17 amino acids long. The CDR3, as DNA: TGTGCCAGCAGCTTATCCCCCGCCAACAGGGGGCTGGGTGGCTACACCTTC. It yields the protein CASSLSPANRGLGGYTF.

V usage is TRBV29-1 and J usage is TRBJ2-6; D gene uncertain. Germline assignment: CDR1 SQVTM and CDR2 ANQGSEA. CDR3 length equals 15 residues. Trimming cost V 1 base and J 3 bases, with 10 bases left between them. The CDR3 sequence is CSVEGGFFGANVLTF. The CDR3, as DNA: TGCAGCGTTGAAGGGGGTTTCTTTGGGGCCAACGTCCTGACTTTC. Looking up the rest from reference TRBV29-1 and TRBJ2-6 gives the full variable domain: SAVISQKPSRDICQRGTSLTIQCQVDSQVTMMFWYRQQPGQSLTLIATANQGSEATYESGFVIDKFPISRPNLTFSTLTVSNMSPEDSSIYLCSVEGGFFGANVLTFGAGSRLTVL.

This clone showed up just a few times. V usage is TRBV28 and J usage is TRBJ1-6; D might be TRBD1 (5 bases). V lost 6 bases to trimming and J lost 9 bases, with 15 bases between them. The CDR3 is 14 amino acids. Germline V gene lookup returns CDR1 MDHEN and CDR2 SYDVKM. This CDR3 is CASRVGRVVSPLHF. In DNA form, the CDR3 reads TGTGCCAGCAGGGTAGGCAGGGTGGTTTCACCCCTCCACTTT.

This chain connects TRBV4-1 to TRBJ1-5, with a tentative D call TRBD1 (5 bases). The V gene's germline CDR1 is MGHRA and CDR2 YSYEKL. CDR3 size: 16 residues. V was pared by 0 bases and J by 2 bases, with 11 bases between. The chain's CDR3 is CASSQDRGLGNQPQHF. CDR3 nucleotide sequence: TGCGCCAGCAGCCAAGATCGGGGGTTGGGCAATCAGCCCCAGCATTTT.

This clone was counted between two and nine times. The junction shows a germline mismatch at one end, possibly a read error. This chain links TRBV13 with TRBJ2-7; TRBD1 agrees at 7 bases. Germline V CDR1 and CDR2: PRHDT, FYEKMQ (reference sequence). This CDR3 region has 14 residues. In DNA form, the CDR3 reads TGTGCCAGCAGCCTAGGGGACAGCTCCTACGAGCAGTACTTC. Residues: CASSLGDSSYEQYF.

This rearrangement joins TRBV7-9 to TRBJ2-5; 9 bases match TRBD2. After removal of 3 bases from V and 5 bases from J, the junction contained 1 base not matched to a gene. This CDR3 comprises 13 residues. Germline V CDR1 and CDR2: SEHNR, FQNEAQ (reference sequence). The CDR3 nucleotides are TGTGCCAGCAGCTTTACTAGCGGGGAGACCCAGTACTTC. Residues: CASSFTSGETQYF.

A word on this clone: This may be a read error: a much more frequent sequence differs by one nucleotide. The gene calls are TRBV19 and TRBJ2-2; 8 bases map to TRBD2. This CDR3 region has 16 residues. The V gene's germline CDR1 is LNHDA and CDR2 SQIVND (reference sequence). The CDR3 loop is CASSATSGSNTGELLF. CDR3 coding DNA: TGTGCCAGTAGTGCAACTAGCGGATCGAACACCGGGGAGCTGCTTTTT.

This clone has a single count. This sequence joins TRBV19 and TRBJ1-4, with 9 bases fitting TRBD1. The CDR3 is 15 residues long. The ends lost 3 bases at V and 7 bases at J; junction bases unmatched: 6. Germline-derived CDR1 and CDR2 are LNHDA and SQIVND (reference sequence). The CDR3 sequence: CASSMSGTGREKLFF. CDR3 DNA sequence: TGTGCCAGTAGTATGTCCGGGACAGGGCGTGAAAAACTGTTTTTT.

The CDR3 loop is CASNRDRVDYGYTF. The CDR3 nucleotides read TGTGCCAGCAATCGGGACAGGGTGGACTATGGCTACACCTTC. The gene calls are TRBV6-1 and TRBJ1-2; the match to TRBD1 covers 9 bases. Germline trimming cut 7 bases from V and 3 bases from J; bases unmatched to any gene: 6. CDR1 is MNHNS, CDR2 SASEGT, per germline. The CDR3 runs to 14 residues.

This chain joins TRBV27 and TRBJ1-5; TRBD1 agrees at 7 bases. The V gene's germline CDR1 is MNHEY and CDR2 SMNVEV (reference sequence). The CDR3 length is 14 residues. The V segment lost 2 bases and the J segment 9 bases; nucleotides outside the gene matches: 7. Written as DNA, the CDR3 is TGTGCCAGCAGTTTAGGGGACAGTTATTGGCCCCAGCATTTT. Residues: CASSLGDSYWPQHF.

This sequence joins TRBV19 and TRBJ1-5; D is possibly TRBD1 (6 bases). The germline V gene encodes CDR1 LNHDA and CDR2 SQIVND (reference sequence). Trimming shortened V by 5 bases and J by 6 bases, and 17 bases separated the two germline ends. The CDR3 extends over 15 amino acids. CDR3 sequence: CASSATPGQSQPQHF. CDR3 bases: TGTGCCAGTAGTGCGACCCCAGGACAGTCTCAGCCCCAGCATTTT. Full variable domain (missing parts from reference TRBV19 and TRBJ1-5): DGGITQSPKYLFRKEGQNVTLSCEQNLNHDAMYWYRQDPGQGLRLIYYSQIVNDFQKGDIAEGYSVSREKKESFPLTVTSAQKNPTAFYLCASSATPGQSQPQHFGDGTRLSIL.

CDR3 region: CASSAGGLTEAFF. CDR3 DNA sequence: TGTGCCAGCAGCGCAGGGGGGCTCACTGAAGCTTTCTTT. The rearrangement links TRBV9 to TRBJ1-1; 7 bases line up with TRBD1. V lost 3 bases to trimming and J lost 4 bases; unmatched junction nucleotides: 3. Germline loops: CDR1 SGDLS, CDR2 YYNGEE. The CDR3 runs to 13 residues.

This chain joins TRBV19 and TRBJ2-3, with 10 bases identical to TRBD2. With 2 bases clipped from V and 5 bases from J, the junction kept 10 bases outside the gene matches. Germline V CDR1 and CDR2: LNHDA, SQIVND (reference sequence). The CDR3 covers 17 residues. The CDR3 DNA reads TGTGCCAGTAGTATACCTAGCGGGAGTCCCTTTGGAGATACGCAGTATTTT. It codes for CASSIPSGSPFGDTQYF.

The chain is built from TRBV10-3 and TRBJ2-7; tentative D call: TRBD1 (6 bases). This CDR3 is 13 amino acids long. The V end was cut by 0 bases, the J end by 3 bases, with 6 bases between. Germline CDR1 ENHRY, CDR2 SYGVKD. CDR3 protein: CAISESGGYEQYF. The CDR3 DNA follows: TGTGCCATCAGTGAGTCAGGGGGCTACGAGCAGTACTTC.

This clone was counted at least ten times. This chain joins TRBV23-1 and TRBJ2-2; possible D gene TRBD2, 6 bases. TRBV23-1 is annotated as an ORF whose role is uncertain. V lost 2 bases and J lost 1, with 11 bases in between. This CDR3 has 16 amino acids. The CDR3 loop reads CASSQIAALNTGELFF. CDR3 coding DNA: TGCGCCAGCAGTCAAATAGCGGCCCTGAACACCGGGGAGCTGTTTTTT.

This clone turned up a few times. V usage is TRBV10-1 and J usage is TRBJ2-2, with 16 bases matching TRBD2. Losses at the gene ends were 3 bases for V and 3 bases for J; bases not matched to a gene: 7. CDR1 WNHNN and CDR2 SYGVQD come from the germline V gene (reference sequence). This CDR3 has 19 amino acids. DNA for the CDR3: TGCGCCAGCAGTGATTCGGGACTAGCGGGAGGGCTCGACACCGGGGAGCTGTTTTTT. Its protein is CASSDSGLAGGLDTGELFF.

There are many counts of this clone. V is TRBV29-1 and J is TRBJ1-1; D unclear. Trimming pared 6 bases from V and 3 bases from J, leaving 11 bases between. This CDR3 is 12 amino acids long. Germline values: CDR1 SQVTM, CDR2 ANQGSEA. The CDR3 DNA is TGCAGCGTGTGGAGGGAGGACACTGAAGCTTTCTTT. Translated: CSVWREDTEAFF.

V is TRBV27 and J is TRBJ2-5, with D uncertain. The closer fit of TRBJ2-7 to the DNA end suggests the J call may be wrong. Per the germline V gene, CDR1 is MNHEY and CDR2 is SMNVEV (reference sequence). The CDR3 runs 12 residues. In DNA, the CDR3 is TGTGCCAGCAGTAGCGCGTTGGGCGAGCAGTACTTC. Its translation: CASSSALGEQYF.

This sequence joins TRBV30 and TRBJ1-4; D unclear. The CDR3 has 11 residues. Germline V gives CDR1 GTSNPN, CDR2 SVGIG (reference sequence). Deletions cut 5 bases from V and 11 bases from J, with 12 bases between. The CDR3 DNA follows: TGTGCCTGGCACCTCGGTCTCAAACTGTTTTTT. It encodes CAWHLGLKLFF.

CDR3 in DNA: TGTGCCAGCGGGACTAGCGGGAGTTATGAGCAGTTCTTC. It specifies CASGTSGSYEQFF. V usage is TRBV2 and J usage is TRBJ2-1; 14 bases map to TRBD2. V lost 8 bases, J lost 8 bases, and 2 bases stayed unmatched. CDR3 size: 13 residues. The germline gives CDR1 SNHLY, CDR2 FYNNEI.

The rearrangement joins TRBV12-5 to TRBJ2-1; D assignment may be TRBD1 or TRBD2 (5 bases each). The CDR3 is made up of 16 amino acids. The ends were cut back, 2 bases at V and 3 bases at J, with 14 bases in the middle. Per the germline V gene, CDR1 is LGHNT and CDR2 is FRNRAP. The CDR3: CASGLNVRGFYNEQFF. DNA for the CDR3: TGTGCTAGTGGTTTGAACGTGAGGGGATTCTACAATGAGCAGTTCTTC.

The V gene is TRBV10-2, the J gene TRBJ1-1; D gene ambiguous. CDR1 is WSHSY, CDR2 SAAADI, per germline. The germline V and J ends were trimmed by 3 bases and 2 bases, with 7 bases remaining between them. CDR3 length: 13 amino acids. The chain's CDR3 is CASSDNLNTEAFF. DNA for the CDR3: TGCGCCAGCAGTGATAACCTCAACACTGAAGCTTTCTTT.

This chain connects TRBV6-1 to TRBJ2-7; tentatively, D is TRBD2 (5 bases). The CDR3 is 15 residues long. CDR1 is MNHNS, CDR2 SASEGT, per germline. V was pared by 6 bases and J by 7 bases, with 22 bases between. The CDR3 loop is CASRETGLQRREQYF. CDR3 in DNA: TGTGCCAGCAGGGAGACCGGACTGCAAAGGCGGGAGCAGTACTTC.